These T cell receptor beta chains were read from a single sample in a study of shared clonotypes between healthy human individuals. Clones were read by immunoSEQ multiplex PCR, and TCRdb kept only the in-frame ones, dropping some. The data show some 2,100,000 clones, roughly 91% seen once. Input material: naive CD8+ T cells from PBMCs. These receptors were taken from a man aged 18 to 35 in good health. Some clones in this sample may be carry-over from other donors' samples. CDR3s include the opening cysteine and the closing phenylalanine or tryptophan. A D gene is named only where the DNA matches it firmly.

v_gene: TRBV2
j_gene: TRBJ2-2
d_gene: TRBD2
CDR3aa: CASILAGVYTGELFF
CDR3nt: TGTGCCAGCATCCTAGCGGGAGTCTACACCGGGGAGCTGTTTTTT

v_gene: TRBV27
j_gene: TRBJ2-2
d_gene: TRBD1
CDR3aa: CASSHRQGTLKTGELFF
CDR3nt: TGTGCCAGCAGTCACCGACAGGGAACCTTAAAGACCGGGGAGCTGTTTTTT

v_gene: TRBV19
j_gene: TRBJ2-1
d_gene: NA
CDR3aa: CASMNPSSYNEQFF
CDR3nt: TGTGCCAGTATGAATCCTAGCTCCTACAATGAGCAGTTCTTC

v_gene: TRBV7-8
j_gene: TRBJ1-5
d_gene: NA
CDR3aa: CASSLVGRENQPQHF
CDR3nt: TGTGCCAGCAGCTTAGTGGGCAGGGAGAATCAGCCCCAGCATTTT

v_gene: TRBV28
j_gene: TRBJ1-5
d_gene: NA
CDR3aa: CASSFPFDRGDGHF
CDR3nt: TGTGCCAGCAGTTTCCCCTTCGACCGGGGCGACGGGCATTTT

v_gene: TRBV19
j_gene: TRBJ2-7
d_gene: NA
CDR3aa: CASSIGTDLSYEQYF
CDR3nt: TGTGCCAGTAGTATAGGGACGGACCTTTCCTACGAGCAGTACTTC

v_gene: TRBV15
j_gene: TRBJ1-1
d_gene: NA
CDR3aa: CATTKTPRDTEAFF
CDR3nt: TGTGCCACCACTAAGACACCCCGGGACACTGAAGCTTTCTTT

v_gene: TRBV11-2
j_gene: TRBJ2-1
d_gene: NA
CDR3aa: CASSPQPGRQFF
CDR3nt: TGTGCCAGCAGCCCACAACCGGGACGGCAGTTCTTC

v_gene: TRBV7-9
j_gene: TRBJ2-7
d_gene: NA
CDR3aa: CASSISGALTYEQYF
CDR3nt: TGTGCCAGCAGCATCTCCGGGGCCCTCACCTACGAGCAGTACTTC

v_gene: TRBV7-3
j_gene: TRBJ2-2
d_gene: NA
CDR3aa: CASQDPPAGELFF
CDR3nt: TGTGCCAGCCAAGACCCGCCAGCCGGGGAGCTGTTTTTT

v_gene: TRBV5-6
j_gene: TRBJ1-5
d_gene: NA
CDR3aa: CASSLKGYSNQPQHF
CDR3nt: TGTGCCAGCAGCTTGAAGGGATATAGCAATCAGCCCCAGCATTTT

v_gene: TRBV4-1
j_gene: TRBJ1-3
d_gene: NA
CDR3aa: CASSQDLRVLPRFSGNTIYF
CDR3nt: TGCGCCAGCAGCCAAGATCTTCGGGTCCTACCCAGGTTTTCTGGAAACACCATATATTTT

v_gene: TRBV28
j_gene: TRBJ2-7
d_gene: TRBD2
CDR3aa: CASRLAGTYEQYF
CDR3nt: TGTGCCAGCAGACTAGCGGGAACCTACGAGCAGTACTTC

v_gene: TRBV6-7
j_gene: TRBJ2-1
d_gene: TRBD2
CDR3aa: CASRGPGLAGVNEQFF
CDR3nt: TGTGCCAGCAGGGGACCGGGACTAGCGGGAGTTAATGAGCAGTTCTTC

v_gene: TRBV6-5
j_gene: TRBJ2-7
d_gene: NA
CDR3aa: CASSERGVISEQYF
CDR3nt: TGTGCCAGCAGTGAGAGGGGAGTCATCTCCGAGCAGTACTTC

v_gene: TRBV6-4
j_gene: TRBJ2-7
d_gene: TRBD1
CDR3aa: CASSQGTGVSYEQCF
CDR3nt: TGTGCCAGCAGTCAAGGGACAGGGGTCTCCTACGAGCAGTGCTTC

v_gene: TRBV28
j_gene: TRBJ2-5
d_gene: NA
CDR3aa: CASSPADWQEETQYF
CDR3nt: TGTGCCAGCAGCCCGGCGGACTGGCAGGAAGAGACCCAGTACTTC